This T cell receptor (beta chain) is from a study of cytomegalovirus exposure and HLA in healthy donors. On the study more broadly: Of the donors genotyped, several hundred in all, 65% to 90% fell in the Caucasian-associated ancestry cluster.

Germline CDR1 MGHRA, CDR2 YSYEKL. This CDR3 comprises 15 residues. The V gene lost 0 bases and the J gene lost 4 bases, with 12 bases spanning the gap. PCR employed 60 Vbeta and 13 Jbeta primers. Profiled with immunoSEQ multiplex PCR; TCRdb holds only in-frame clones, not every one. The sample has around 120,000 clones; over 70% are singletons. A word on this clone: The antigen is unknown.

General study results and limits: Some highly shared sequence variants likely arose as a pipeline artifact. The study flagged about 150 TCR beta chains as cytomegalovirus-associated.

This TCR was recovered from a woman aged 55-75 years in good health and CMV-seropositive. Sequencing was carried out using PBMCs. V usage is TRBV4-1 and J usage is TRBJ1-2; possible D gene TRBD1, 6 bases. The CDR3 coding sequence is TGCGCCAGCAGCCAAGATCCAGGGGAAACCTATGGCTACACCTTC. Encoded protein: CASSQDPGETYGYTF.